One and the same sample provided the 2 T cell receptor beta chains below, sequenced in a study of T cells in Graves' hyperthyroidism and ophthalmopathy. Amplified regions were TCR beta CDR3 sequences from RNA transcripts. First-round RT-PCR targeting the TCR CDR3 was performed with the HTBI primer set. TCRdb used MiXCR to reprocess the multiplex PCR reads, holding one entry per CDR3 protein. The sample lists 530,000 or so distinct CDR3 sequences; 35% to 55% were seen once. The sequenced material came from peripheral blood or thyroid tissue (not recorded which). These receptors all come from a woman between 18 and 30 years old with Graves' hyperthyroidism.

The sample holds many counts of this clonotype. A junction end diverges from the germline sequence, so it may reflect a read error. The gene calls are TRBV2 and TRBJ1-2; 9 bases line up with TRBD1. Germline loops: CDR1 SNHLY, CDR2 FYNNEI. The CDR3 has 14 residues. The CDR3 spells CARPGQGYNDGYTF. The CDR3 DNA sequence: TGTGCCAGGCCGGGACAGGGTTATAACGATGGCTACACCTTC.

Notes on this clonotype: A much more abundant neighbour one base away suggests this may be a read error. CDR3 sequence: CSARPPGGQEDREQYF. Here the CDR3 DNA reads TGCAGTGCTAGACCCCCGGGGGGACAGGAAGATCGAGAGCAGTACTTC. This chain links TRBV20-1 with TRBJ2-7, with a weak D call TRBD1 (8 bases). V was trimmed by 2 bases and J by 7 bases, leaving 24 bases between them. Germline V gene sequence: CDR1 DFQATT, CDR2 SNEGSKA (reference sequence). This CDR3 region has 16 residues.